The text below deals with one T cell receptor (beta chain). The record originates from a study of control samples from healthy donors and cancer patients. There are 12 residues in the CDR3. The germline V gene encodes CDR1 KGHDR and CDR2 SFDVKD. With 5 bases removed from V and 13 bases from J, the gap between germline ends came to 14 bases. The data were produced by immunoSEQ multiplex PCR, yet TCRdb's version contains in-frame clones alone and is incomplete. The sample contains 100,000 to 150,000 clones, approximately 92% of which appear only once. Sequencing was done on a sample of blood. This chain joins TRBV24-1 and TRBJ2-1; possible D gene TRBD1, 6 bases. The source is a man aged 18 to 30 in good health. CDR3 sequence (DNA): TGTGCCACCAGTGCCGAGGACAGAAGACAGTTCTTC. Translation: CATSAEDRRQFF.